This T cell receptor beta chain comes out of a study of blood T cell repertoires in COVID-19 (dated by TCRdb to 2020 to 2021). About the investigation overall: Samples covering the acute and convalescent phases of COVID-19 were provided by collaborators in the United States, Italy and Spain. The material from the prospective study consisted of cDNA or gDNA derived from T cells, B-cell-depleted T cells, or PBMCs. Subjects who had been exposed to COVID-19, were actively infected with it, or had recovered from it provided the deeply sampled blood TCRbeta repertoires that made up the dataset. The repertoires were released in a freely available public database intended as a resource for research on the immune response to SARS-CoV-2. Samples came from the ongoing ImmuneRACE study (first 160 participants) plus 1,254 subjects from 6 global collaborators. Nearly every sample came with metadata listing a de-identified subject ID, COVID-19 status, age in years and sex. Where available, HLA class I and class II types were obtained from metadata supplied by the sample provider rather than from assay-based typing. What the research found in general, with its limitations: The quantity of clinical and demographic metadata differed by source and by participant and was supplied without curation.

Each collaborating institution followed its own protocols to collect whole blood in K2EDTA tubes. For TCRbeta analysis, collaborators shipped samples as frozen whole blood, isolated PBMCs, or DNA extracted from either of those sample types. Points on this clone: It lacks a known antigen. The record has no base qualities; no much larger clone is one base away.

The immunoSEQ Assay, a bias-controlled multiplex PCR, was used to amplify TCRbeta CDR3 regions from genomic DNA. The source study handled its data this way. Nucleated cell counts per sample were estimated from amplification of reference gene primers within the assay. Sequence reads were collapsed and filtered to measure the absolute abundance of every unique TCRbeta CDR3 rearrangement. For each sample, productive Simpson clonality was calculated as the square root of Simpson's diversity index over productive rearrangements. Entries here come from immuneACCESS through TCRdb and include only in-frame sequences with V and J called. Some clones fail to appear in such tables; in the studies checked, an unresolved V gene covers under half of the shortfall, and the cause of the remainder is unknown. Clone size and the V and J calls come from that table; the DNA yielded D and trimming. This sample holds 20,000 to 30,000 clones; 90% were observed only once. The ten most abundant clones make up around 10% of the sample.

After removal of 4 bases from V and 3 bases from J, the junction retains 3 bases not matched to a gene. From cysteine to phenylalanine, the CDR3 is 14 amino acids long. The kept DNA is CDR3 alone, 42 bases in frame from the first base. CDR1 LNHDA and CDR2 SQIVND are derived from the germline V gene (reference sequence). The origin of this receptor is a man aged 65 to 79 with acute or convalescent COVID-19. Here the chain combines TRBV19 and TRBJ1-1, and 9 bases in between align with TRBD1. The sequenced material came from peripheral blood. The CDR3 here reads CASSRTGEDTEAFF. The nucleotides read TGTGCCAGTAGTAGGACAGGGGAGGACACTGAAGCTTTCTTT.